The clone carrying this T cell receptor beta chain has more than one count but fewer than ten. The sample belongs to a study of blood T cell repertoires in COVID-19. Study at large: Acute and convalescent COVID-19 specimens originated in the United States, Italy and Spain. PBMCs, B-cell-depleted T cells, or T cells were the source of the cDNA or gDNA that made up the material.

Germline V lookup: CDR1 MNHEY, CDR2 SMNVEV (reference sequence). The CDR3 runs to 19 residues. J gave up 7 bases and V 2 bases, and 15 bases lay outside the gene matches. Authors' analysis steps: Researchers report that nucleated cell counts were estimated from reference gene primer amplification. Assay used: immunoSEQ multiplex PCR; TCRdb lists only in-frame clones, some missing. The DNA was the basis for D and trimming; V, J and clone size are from that table. The sample has approximately 300,000 clones, 90% seen once. This chain connects TRBV27 to TRBJ1-5; TRBD1 agrees at 12 bases. Sequences were obtained from PBMCs or T cells enriched from blood (not recorded which). The sequence derives from a woman aged 30 to 39 who had been exposed to COVID-19. The CDR3 protein is CASSLRALSGQGARQPQHF. Here the CDR3 DNA reads TGTGCCAGCAGTTTAAGGGCCCTCTCGGGACAGGGGGCGCGACAGCCCCAGCATTTT.